Shown below are 13 T cell receptor beta chains from a single sample sequenced in a study of blood T cell repertoires in COVID-19. The table came from immunoSEQ multiplex PCR; TCRdb's copy has only in-frame clones and leaves some out. The table shows over 200,000 clones, with around 85% occurring only once. The sequencing input was PBMCs or T cells enriched from blood (not recorded which). Every receptor here comes from a woman aged 50 to 60 in a cohort exposed to, infected with or recovered from COVID-19 (not recorded which).

J is TRBJ2-1 and V is TRBV6-2 or TRBV6-3; 11 bases align to TRBD2. This CDR3 has 15 residues. Per germline, CDR1 MNHEY and CDR2 SVGEGT. The ends lost 4 bases at V and 5 bases at J; junction bases unmatched: 4. As DNA, the CDR3 is TGTGCCAGCAGTTCCGGGACTAGCGGAAACAATGAGCAGTTCTTC. Its translation: CASSSGTSGNNEQFF.

The chain recombines TRBV9 with TRBJ2-1; TRBD2 matches 15 bases. Looked up from germline, CDR1 is SGDLS and CDR2 is YYNGEE. V was pared by 3 bases and J by 6 bases, with 4 bases of the junction left unmatched. CDR3 length: 16 amino acids. In DNA form, the CDR3 reads TGTGCCAGCAGCGCGAGGACTAGCGGGGGGGTCAATGAGCAGTTCTTC. Translated: CASSARTSGGVNEQFF.

The rearrangement uses TRBV6-5 and TRBJ2-5, with D perhaps matching TRBD1 (5 bases). Germline CDR1 is MNHEY and CDR2 is SVGAGI. CDR3 length equals 13 residues. The V end lost 7 bases, the J end lost 5 bases, and 14 bases lay between the germline ends. CDR3 region: CASTQQGGETQYF. The CDR3 DNA reads as TGTGCCAGCACTCAGCAGGGTGGGGAGACCCAGTACTTC.

This rearrangement joins TRBV11-2 to TRBJ2-1, with D possibly matching TRBD2 (5 bases). This CDR3 has 17 residues. CDR1 and CDR2 (germline): SGHAT, FQNNGV. V was shortened by 1 base and J by 4 bases, with 17 bases between the two germline ends. The CDR3 loop reads CASSLAAGSRIYNEQFF. CDR3 in DNA: TGTGCCAGCAGCTTAGCAGCTGGGAGTCGAATTTACAATGAGCAGTTCTTC.

The chain is built from TRBV29-1 and TRBJ1-1; D is unresolved. CDR1 is SQVTM and CDR2 is ANQGSEA in the germline V gene. The V end lost 3 bases, the J end lost 3 bases, and 11 bases lay between the germline ends. The CDR3 is 13 amino acids. The CDR3 loop is CSVEIFGDTEAFF. The CDR3 DNA is TGCAGCGTTGAGATTTTCGGGGACACTGAAGCTTTCTTT. The variable domain in full, with the rest retrieved from reference TRBV29-1 and TRBJ1-1, is SAVISQKPSRDICQRGTSLTIQCQVDSQVTMMFWYRQQPGQSLTLIATANQGSEATYESGFVIDKFPISRPNLTFSTLTVSNMSPEDSSIYLCSVEIFGDTEAFFGQGTRLTVV.

The rearrangement joins TRBV7-8 to TRBJ1-4; D is perhaps TRBD1 (6 bases). This CDR3 region has 15 residues. Germline CDR1 reads SGHVS; CDR2 reads FQNEAQ. Trimming cost V 1 base and J 8 bases, with 14 bases left between them. CDR3 residues: CASSLDAGGGEKLFF. Here the CDR3 DNA reads TGTGCCAGCAGCTTAGATGCTGGGGGGGGCGAAAAACTGTTTTTT.

Here the CDR3 DNA reads TGTGCCATCAGCTCGACAGGGGGGGATAATTCACCCCTCCACTTT. It yields the protein CAISSTGGDNSPLHF. The V and J genes are TRBV10-3 and TRBJ1-6; 9 nucleotides agree with TRBD1. V lost 6 bases, J lost 5 bases, and 5 bases stayed unmatched. This CDR3 comprises 15 residues. Germline V lookup: CDR1 ENHRY, CDR2 SYGVKD.

V is TRBV5-1 and J is TRBJ2-5, with 8 bases that match TRBD2. In germline, CDR1 is SGHRS, CDR2 YFSETQ. This CDR3 is 16 amino acids long. The trim removed 0 bases at V and 5 bases at J, leaving 9 bases unmatched. The CDR3 protein is CASSLAGTRGAETQYF. In DNA form, the CDR3 reads TGCGCCAGCAGCTTGGCCGGGACTAGGGGAGCGGAGACCCAGTACTTC.

In the case of this clone: The junction shows a germline mismatch at one end, possibly a read error. V usage is TRBV9 and J usage is TRBJ1-5; 7 bases line up with TRBD1. The CDR3 has 17 residues. The V gene's germline CDR1 is SGDLS and CDR2 YYNGEE. The CDR3 region has the DNA TGTGCCCGCAGGGGGGTGGGGACACGGGGTGCCAATCAGCCCCAGCATTTT. This translates into CARRGVGTRGANQPQHF.

J is TRBJ1-1 and V is TRBV25-1; no clear D. CDR1 MGHDK and CDR2 SYGVNS come from the germline V gene. V was cut by 4 bases and J by 5 bases, with 14 bases left in between. CDR3 length: 14 amino acids. CDR3 region: CASSAEGRVTEAFF. The CDR3 coding sequence is TGTGCCAGCAGTGCAGAAGGGAGGGTTACTGAAGCTTTCTTT.

This rearrangement joins TRBV7-9 to TRBJ1-4; D might be TRBD1 (6 bases). Germline loops: CDR1 SEHNR, CDR2 FQNEAQ (reference sequence). V dropped 6 bases and J dropped 8 bases, with 13 bases sitting between them. CDR3 length: 13 amino acids. The CDR3 region has the DNA TGTGCCAGCAGGCTTGCGGGGGGCGAAAAACTGTTTTTT. Its protein product is CASRLAGGEKLFF.

This sequence joins TRBV2 and TRBJ1-1, with a tentative D call TRBD1 (5 bases). V was pared by 4 bases and J by 1 base, with 13 bases between. This CDR3 is 15 amino acids long. CDR1 SNHLY and CDR2 FYNNEI come from the germline V gene. CDR3 residues: CASSGDSPRNTEAFF. In nucleotides, the CDR3 is TGTGCCAGCAGTGGGGACTCTCCCAGGAACACTGAAGCTTTCTTT.

V is TRBV21-1 and J is TRBJ1-1; the table's D call TRBD1 went unverified against the DNA. TRBV21-1 is labeled a pseudogene. CDR3 length: 15 residues. The CDR3, as DNA: TGTGCCAGCAGCAAAGAAGGGGGCCAGAACACTGAAGCTTTCTTT. Protein sequence: CASSKEGGQNTEAFF.